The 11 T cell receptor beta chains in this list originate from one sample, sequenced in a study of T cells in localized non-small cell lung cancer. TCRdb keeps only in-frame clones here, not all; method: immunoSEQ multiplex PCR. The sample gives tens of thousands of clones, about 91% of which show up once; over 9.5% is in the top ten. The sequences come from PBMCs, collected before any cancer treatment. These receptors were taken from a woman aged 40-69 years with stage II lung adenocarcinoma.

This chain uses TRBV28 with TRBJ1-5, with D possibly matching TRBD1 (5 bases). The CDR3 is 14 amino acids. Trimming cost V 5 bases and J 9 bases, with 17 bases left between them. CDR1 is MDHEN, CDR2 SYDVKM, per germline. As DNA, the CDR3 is TGTGCCAGCAGTCCTACAGGAGCGGAGGGGCCCCAGCATTTT. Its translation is CASSPTGAEGPQHF.

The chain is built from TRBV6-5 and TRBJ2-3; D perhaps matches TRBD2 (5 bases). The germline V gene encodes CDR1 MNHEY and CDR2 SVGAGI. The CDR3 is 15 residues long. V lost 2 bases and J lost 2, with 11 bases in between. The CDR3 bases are TGTGCCAGCAGTTACGGAGCGGAAGACACAGATACGCAGTATTTT. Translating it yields CASSYGAEDTDTQYF.

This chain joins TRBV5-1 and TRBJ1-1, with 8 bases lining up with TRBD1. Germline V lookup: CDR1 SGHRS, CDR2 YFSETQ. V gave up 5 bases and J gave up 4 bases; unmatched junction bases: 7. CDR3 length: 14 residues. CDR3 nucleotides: TGCGCCAGCAGTCACCGACAGGGGTCCACTGAAGCTTTCTTT. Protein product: CASSHRQGSTEAFF. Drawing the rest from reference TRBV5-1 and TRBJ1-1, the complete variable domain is KAGVTQTPRYLIKTRGQQVTLSCSPISGHRSVSWYQQTPGQGLQFLFEYFSETQRNKGNFPGRFSGRQFSNSRSEMNVSTLELGDSALYLCASSHRQGSTEAFFGQGTRLTVV.

CDR3 bases: TGCGCCAGCAGCTTGGGGGTGGACGGGAGGCAGCCCCAGCATTTT. Encoded protein: CASSLGVDGRQPQHF. J is TRBJ1-5 and V is TRBV5-1; D is undetermined. Trimming took 0 bases from V and 7 from J, leaving 14 bases between them. The CDR3 has 15 amino acids. Germline V gene sequence: CDR1 SGHRS, CDR2 YFSETQ.

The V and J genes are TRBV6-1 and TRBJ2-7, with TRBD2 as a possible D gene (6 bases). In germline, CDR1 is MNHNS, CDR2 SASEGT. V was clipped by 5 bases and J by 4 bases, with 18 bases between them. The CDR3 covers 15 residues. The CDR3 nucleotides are TGTGCCAGCAGTTGGGAGTTCGGGGGAACTTACGAGCAGTACTTC. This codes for CASSWEFGGTYEQYF.

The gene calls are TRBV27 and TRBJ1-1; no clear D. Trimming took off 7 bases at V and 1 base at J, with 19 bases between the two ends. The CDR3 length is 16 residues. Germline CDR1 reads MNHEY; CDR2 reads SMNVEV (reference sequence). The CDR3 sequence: CASKLLPRAPNTEAFF. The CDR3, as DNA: TGTGCCAGCAAATTACTCCCTAGGGCTCCGAACACTGAAGCTTTCTTT.

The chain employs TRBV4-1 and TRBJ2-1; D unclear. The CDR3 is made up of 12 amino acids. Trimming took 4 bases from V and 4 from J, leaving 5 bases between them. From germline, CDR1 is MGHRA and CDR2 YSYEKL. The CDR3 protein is CASSPGYNEQFF. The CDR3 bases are TGCGCCAGCAGCCCGGGTTACAATGAGCAGTTCTTC.

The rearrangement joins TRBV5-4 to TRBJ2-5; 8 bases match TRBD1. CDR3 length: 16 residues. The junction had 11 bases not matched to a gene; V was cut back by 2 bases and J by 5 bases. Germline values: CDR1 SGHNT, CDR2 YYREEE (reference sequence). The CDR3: CASSLSSDRVGETQYF. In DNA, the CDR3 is TGTGCCAGCAGCTTATCGTCGGACAGGGTAGGGGAGACCCAGTACTTC.

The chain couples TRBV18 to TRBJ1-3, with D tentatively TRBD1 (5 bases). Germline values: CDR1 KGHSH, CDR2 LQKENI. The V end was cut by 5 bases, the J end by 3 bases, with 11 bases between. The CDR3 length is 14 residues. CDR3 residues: CASSTQEDGNTIYF. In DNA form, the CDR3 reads TGTGCCAGCTCAACACAGGAGGATGGAAACACCATATATTTT.

CDR3 sequence reads: CASNEQGWTQETQYF. The CDR3 bases are TGTGCCAGCAACGAACAGGGGTGGACCCAAGAGACCCAGTACTTC. The rearrangement uses TRBV7-2 and TRBJ2-5; TRBD1 matches 7 bases. CDR3 size: 15 residues. The trim removed 7 bases at V and 1 base at J, leaving 9 bases unmatched. CDR1 is SGHTA, CDR2 FQGNSA, per germline.

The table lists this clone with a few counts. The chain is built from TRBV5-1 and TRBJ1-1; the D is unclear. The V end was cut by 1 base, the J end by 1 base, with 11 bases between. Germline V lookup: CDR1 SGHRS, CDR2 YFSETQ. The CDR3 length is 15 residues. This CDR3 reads CASSLRLSSNTEAFF. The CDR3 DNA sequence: TGCGCCAGCAGCTTGAGATTATCTTCGAACACTGAAGCTTTCTTT.